Listed here are 5 T cell receptor beta chains from one sample, sequenced in a study of T cells after yellow fever vaccination. Each CDR3 protein gets one entry after TCRdb re-called the 5' RACE reads with MiXCR. The sample contains 120,000 or so distinct CDR3 sequences, over 8% of which appear only once. Sequencing was performed on CD8+ T cells sorted from PBMCs, taken on the day of the yellow fever booster vaccination. These receptors were obtained from a man aged 18 to 35 who received the YFV17D yellow fever vaccine.

By sample share, this clonotype is medium-sized. The V call is TRBV24-1, the J call TRBJ2-1; tentatively, D is TRBD1 or TRBD2 (5 bases each). Trimming shortened V by 9 bases and J by 0 bases, and 17 bases separated the two germline ends. The germline V gene has CDR1 KGHDR and CDR2 SFDVKD. The CDR3 runs 16 residues. As DNA, the CDR3 is TGTGCCACCCGGGGCCGGAATGTTAGCTCCTACAATGAGCAGTTCTTC. The encoded protein is CATRGRNVSSYNEQFF.

This chain uses TRBV4-1 with TRBJ1-1, with a possible D match to TRBD1 (5 bases). V was pared by 4 bases and J by 3 bases, with 15 bases between. Germline CDR1 is MGHRA and CDR2 is YSYEKL. This CDR3 has 15 residues. CDR3: CASSRNVGEYTEAFF. The DNA of the CDR3 is TGCGCCAGCAGCCGAAACGTAGGGGAGTACACTGAAGCTTTCTTT.

This clonotype was seen ten or more times. This rearrangement joins TRBV6-5 to TRBJ1-1, with 8 bases matching TRBD1. CDR3 length: 16 amino acids. The ends lost 0 bases at V and 5 bases at J; junction bases unmatched: 8. CDR1 is MNHEY and CDR2 is SVGAGI in the germline V gene. The DNA for the CDR3 is TGTGCCAGCAGTTACTCGGCAGGGGGCCAGGGAACTGAAGCTTTCTTT. This encodes CASSYSAGGQGTEAFF.

This clonotype was seen a handful of times. The rearrangement links TRBV6-6 to TRBJ2-7; D is unresolved. The germline V gene encodes CDR1 MNHNY and CDR2 SVGAGI (reference sequence). This CDR3 has 9 residues. Trimming took 4 bases from V and 9 from J, leaving 4 bases between them. CDR3 DNA sequence: TGTGCCAGCAGTTGCGGGCAGTACGTC. As protein: CASSCGQYV.

V is TRBV6-2 or TRBV6-3 and J is TRBJ1-1, with TRBD1 matching 7 bases. This CDR3 spans 13 amino acids. From germline, CDR1 is MNHEY and CDR2 SVGEGT. The ends lost 7 bases at V and 9 bases at J; junction bases unmatched: 11. CDR3 coding DNA: TGTGCCAGCAAACACAGGGGCCGCTTGCAAGCTTTCTTT. As protein: CASKHRGRLQAFF.